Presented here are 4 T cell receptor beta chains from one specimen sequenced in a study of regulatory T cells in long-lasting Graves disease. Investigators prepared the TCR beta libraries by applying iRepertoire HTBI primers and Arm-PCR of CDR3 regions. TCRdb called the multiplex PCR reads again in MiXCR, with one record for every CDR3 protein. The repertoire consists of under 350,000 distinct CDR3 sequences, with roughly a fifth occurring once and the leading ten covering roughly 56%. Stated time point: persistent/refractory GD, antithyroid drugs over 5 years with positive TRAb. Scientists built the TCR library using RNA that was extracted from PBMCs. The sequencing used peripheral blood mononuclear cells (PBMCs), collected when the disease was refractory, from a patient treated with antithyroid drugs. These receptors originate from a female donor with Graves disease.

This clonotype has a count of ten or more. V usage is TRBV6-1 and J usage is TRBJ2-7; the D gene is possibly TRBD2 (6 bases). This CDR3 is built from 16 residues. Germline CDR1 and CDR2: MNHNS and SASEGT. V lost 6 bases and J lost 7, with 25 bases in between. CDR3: CASRTPAGRFGREQYF. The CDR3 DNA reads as TGTGCCAGCAGGACCCCCGCGGGGCGCTTCGGTCGAGAGCAGTACTTC.

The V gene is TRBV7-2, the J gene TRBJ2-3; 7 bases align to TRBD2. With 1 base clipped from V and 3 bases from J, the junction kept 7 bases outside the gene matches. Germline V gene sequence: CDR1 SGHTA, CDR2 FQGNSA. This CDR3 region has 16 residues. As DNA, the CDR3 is TGTGCCAGCAGCTTAGGATCTAGCGGAGAAACAGATACGCAGTATTTT. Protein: CASSLGSSGETDTQYF.

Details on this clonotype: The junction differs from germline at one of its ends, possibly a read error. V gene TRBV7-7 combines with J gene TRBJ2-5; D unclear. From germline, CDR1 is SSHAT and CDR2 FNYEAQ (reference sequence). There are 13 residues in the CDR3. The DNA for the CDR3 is TGTGCTAGCAGCTTACGCCTAGTTGAGACCCAGTACTTC. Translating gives CASSLRLVETQYF.

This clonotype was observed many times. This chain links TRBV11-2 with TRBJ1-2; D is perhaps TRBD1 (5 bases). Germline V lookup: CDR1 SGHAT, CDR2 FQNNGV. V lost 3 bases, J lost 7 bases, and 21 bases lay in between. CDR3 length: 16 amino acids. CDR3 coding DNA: TGTGCCAGCAGCTTTAGGGGTGGGGATGAGTATCGTGGCTACACCTTC. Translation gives CASSFRGGDEYRGYTF.